The 15 T cell receptor beta chains listed next were all sequenced from one sample in a study of T cells in Graves' hyperthyroidism and ophthalmopathy. Amplified TCR beta CDR3 regions derived from RNA transcripts. First-round RT-PCR with HTBI primers amplified the TCR CDR3 region. TCRdb independently ran MiXCR on the multiplex PCR reads; one entry per CDR3 protein. The sample shows more than 550,000 distinct CDR3 sequences, 18% of them seen only once. The source material was blood. These receptors originate from a woman between 45 and 60 years old with Graves' hyperthyroidism that later progressed to Graves' ophthalmopathy.

This clonotype appeared many times. V usage is TRBV5-6 and J usage is TRBJ2-1, with TRBD1 matching over 7 bases. This CDR3 has 16 amino acids. V dropped 5 bases and J dropped 1; count of bases not matched to a gene: 9. CDR1 and CDR2 (germline): SGHDT, YYEEEE. CDR3 nucleotides: TGTGCCAGCAGACGACCCAGGGGGTCTTCCTACAATGAGCAGTTCTTC. It yields the protein CASRRPRGSSYNEQFF.

In this sample, this clonotype turned up a few times. This rearrangement joins TRBV5-1 to TRBJ2-3, with D hard to call. Germline V gene data show CDR1 as SGHRS and CDR2 as YFSETQ. The ends were cut back, 4 bases at V and 4 bases at J, with 13 bases in the middle. The CDR3 covers 14 residues. This CDR3 is CASSPTPVADTQYF. For the CDR3, the DNA is TGCGCCAGCAGCCCGACTCCCGTTGCAGATACGCAGTATTTT.

This clonotype has at least ten counts. The rearrangement links TRBV9 to TRBJ1-1; the D gene is possibly TRBD1 (6 bases). Germline-derived CDR1 and CDR2 are SGDLS and YYNGEE. Trimming took 4 bases from V and 1 from J, leaving 14 bases between them. The CDR3 has 15 amino acids. CDR3 nucleotide sequence: TGTGCCAGCAGCCCAACAGGGCGGGGGAACACTGAAGCTTTCTTT. Residues: CASSPTGRGNTEAFF.

This chain connects TRBV3-1 to TRBJ1-2, with no clear D. V was cut by 3 bases and J by 13 bases, with 12 bases left in between. Germline V lookup: CDR1 LGHDT, CDR2 YNNKEL (reference sequence). The CDR3 loop spans 11 amino acids. The CDR3 DNA reads TGTGCCAGCAGCCATACAGAGGGTCCCACCTTC. Protein: CASSHTEGPTF.

The V and J genes are TRBV4-1 and TRBJ1-5; no clear D. Trimming pared 2 bases from V and 7 bases from J, leaving 12 bases between. Germline V gene sequence: CDR1 MGHRA, CDR2 YSYEKL. The CDR3 consists of 14 residues. As DNA, the CDR3 is TGCGCCAGCAGCCAACGGTTTCCGGGACAGCCCCAGCATTTT. This translates into CASSQRFPGQPQHF.

V usage is TRBV29-1 and J usage is TRBJ1-4; TRBD1 aligns across 8 bases. This CDR3 region has 13 residues. Germline CDR1 is SQVTM and CDR2 is ANQGSEA. The trim removed 3 bases at V and 7 bases at J, leaving 4 bases unmatched. CDR3 in DNA: TGCAGCGTTGAGGGAGACAGGGGTGAAAAACTGTTTTTT. Protein: CSVEGDRGEKLFF. Full variable domain (remainder filled in from reference TRBV29-1 and TRBJ1-4): SAVISQKPSRDICQRGTSLTIQCQVDSQVTMMFWYRQQPGQSLTLIATANQGSEATYESGFVIDKFPISRPNLTFSTLTVSNMSPEDSSIYLCSVEGDRGEKLFFGSGTQLSVL.

This clonotype was counted a few times. The chain is built from TRBV5-1 and TRBJ2-1; perhaps TRBD1 as D (6 bases). The CDR3 has 15 amino acids. Looked up from germline, CDR1 is SGHRS and CDR2 is YFSETQ. Trimming stripped 4 bases from V and 1 base from J, with 12 bases between. CDR3 amino acids: CASSPLQGSYNEQFF. Written as DNA, the CDR3 is TGCGCCAGCAGCCCCCTCCAGGGGTCCTACAATGAGCAGTTCTTC.

In this sample, this clonotype turned up a few times. This chain connects TRBV7-8 to TRBJ2-2; no reliable D call. V was clipped by 1 base and J by 0 bases, with 9 bases between them. This CDR3 has 16 residues. Germline CDR1 is SGHVS and CDR2 is FQNEAQ. CDR3 in amino acids: CASSLDSGTNTGELFF. CDR3 bases: TGTGCCAGCAGCTTAGATTCTGGTACGAACACCGGGGAGCTGTTTTTT.

This clonotype was counted at least ten times. The rearrangement uses TRBV13 and TRBJ2-3, with 7 bases identical to TRBD1. J gave up 2 bases and V 0 bases, and 5 bases lay outside the gene matches. Germline-derived CDR1 and CDR2 are PRHDT and FYEKMQ (reference sequence). The CDR3 length is 16 residues. This chain's CDR3 is CASSLGGQEYTDTQYF. The CDR3, as DNA: TGTGCCAGCAGCTTAGGCGGACAGGAGTACACAGATACGCAGTATTTT.

J is TRBJ2-5 and V is TRBV9; D is possibly TRBD1 (5 bases). Germline V gives CDR1 SGDLS, CDR2 YYNGEE. This CDR3 spans 15 amino acids. V was cut by 1 base and J by 0 bases, with 10 bases left in between. CDR3 region: CASSVRGWDQETQYF. The CDR3 DNA sequence: TGTGCCAGCAGCGTAAGGGGATGGGACCAAGAGACCCAGTACTTC. The full variable domain, its missing parts supplied by reference TRBV9 and TRBJ2-5, is DSGVTQTPKHLITATGQRVTLRCSPRSGDLSVYWYQQSLDQGLQFLIQYYNGEERAKGNILERFSAQQFPDLHSELNLSSLELGDSALYFCASSVRGWDQETQYFGPGTRLLVL.

This sequence joins TRBV20-1 and TRBJ2-7, with 7 bases matching TRBD1. The V gene's germline CDR1 is DFQATT and CDR2 SNEGSKA (reference sequence). V shed 4 bases and J 2 bases; nucleotides not matched to a gene: 5. The CDR3 consists of 13 residues. This CDR3 reads CSANPGTAYEQYF. The CDR3 region has the DNA TGCAGTGCTAACCCCGGGACAGCCTACGAGCAGTACTTC.

The chain carries TRBV19 and TRBJ1-5; D gene uncertain. Germline V gene sequence: CDR1 LNHDA, CDR2 SQIVND (reference sequence). The V gene lost 2 bases and the J gene lost 4 bases, with 9 bases spanning the gap. The length of the CDR3 is 14 residues. The DNA for the CDR3 is TGTGCCAGTAGTATACCCCCGGCAAATCAGCCCCAGCATTTT. Its protein product is CASSIPPANQPQHF.

Only a few counts were recorded for this clonotype. The V gene is TRBV30, the J gene TRBJ2-5; D perhaps matches TRBD2 (6 bases). Between the trimmed V and J ends, which lost 5 bases and 5 bases, there was a span of 15 bases. The CDR3 is made up of 13 amino acids. Germline V gives CDR1 GTSNPN, CDR2 SVGIG (reference sequence). The CDR3 loop reads CAWGPGGAETQYF. The CDR3 nucleotides are TGTGCCTGGGGACCCGGGGGTGCGGAGACCCAGTACTTC.

This clonotype was recorded many times. This sequence joins TRBV12-3 or TRBV12-4 and TRBJ1-1; 7 bases match TRBD1. With 6 bases clipped from V and 0 bases from J, the junction kept 13 bases outside the gene matches. This CDR3 is 17 amino acids long. The CDR3, as DNA: TGTGCCAGCAGGCCAAGGGGGGACAGAGCCATGAACACTGAAGCTTTCTTT. Its protein product is CASRPRGDRAMNTEAFF.

Concerning this clonotype itself: One end of the junction fails to match germline, which may point to a read error. J is TRBJ1-1 and V is TRBV7-8; TRBD1 aligns across 9 bases. CDR1 and CDR2 from the germline V gene are SGHVS and FQNEAQ. The CDR3 totals 15 residues. In DNA, the CDR3 is TGTGCCAGCAGCAAGGACAGGGGAGGAAACACTGAAGCTTCCTTT. Its translation is CASSKDRGGNTEASF. Looking up the rest from reference TRBV7-8 and TRBJ1-1 gives the full variable domain: GAGVSQSPRYKVAKRGQDVALRCDPISGHVSLFWYQQALGQGPEFLTYFQNEAQLDKSGLPSDRFFAERPEGSVSTLKIQRTQQEDSAVYLCASSKDRGGNTEASFGQGTRLTVV.